This T cell receptor beta chain was documented in a study of blood T cell repertoires in COVID-19. Turning to the study itself: PBMCs, B-cell-depleted T cells, or T cells provided the cDNA or gDNA that made up the material.

This CDR3 region has 16 residues. Germline assignment: CDR1 SGHRS and CDR2 YFSETQ. Trimming removed 0 bases from V and 3 bases from J; junction bases left unmatched: 9. This clone was seen only once. Original analysis: Amplification from reference gene primers served as the basis for estimated nucleated cell counts. Profiled with immunoSEQ multiplex PCR; TCRdb holds only in-frame clones, not every one. V and J calls plus clone size are reproduced from that table; the DNA served to infer D and trimming. The sample shows 52,000 or so clones, 88% of them seen only once. V and J are TRBV5-1 and TRBJ2-7; 7 nucleotides line up with TRBD1. Sequencing was done on a sample of peripheral blood. The receptor was derived from a woman in her 70s with active COVID-19. The CDR3 coding sequence is TGCGCCAGCAGCTTGGCATCTAACAGGGGAAGCTACGAGCAGTACTTC. As protein: CASSLASNRGSYEQYF.